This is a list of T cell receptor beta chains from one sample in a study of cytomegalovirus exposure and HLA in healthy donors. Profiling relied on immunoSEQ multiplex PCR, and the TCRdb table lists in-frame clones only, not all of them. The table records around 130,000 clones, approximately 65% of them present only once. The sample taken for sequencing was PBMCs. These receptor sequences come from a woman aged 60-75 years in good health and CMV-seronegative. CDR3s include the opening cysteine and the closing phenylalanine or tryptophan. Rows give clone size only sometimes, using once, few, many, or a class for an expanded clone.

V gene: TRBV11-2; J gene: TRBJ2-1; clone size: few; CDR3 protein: CASSRLRLAGGPGNEQFF
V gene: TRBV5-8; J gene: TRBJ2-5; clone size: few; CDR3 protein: CASSRTGKRDAQYF
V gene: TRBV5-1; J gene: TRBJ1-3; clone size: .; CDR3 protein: CASRSDTGPKSGNTIYF
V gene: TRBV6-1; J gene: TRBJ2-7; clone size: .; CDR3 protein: CASSGGTSGSASYEQYF
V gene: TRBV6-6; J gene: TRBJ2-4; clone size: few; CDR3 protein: CASSYSGNLAKNIQYF
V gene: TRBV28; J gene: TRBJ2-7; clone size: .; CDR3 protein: CASSGKVRYEQYF
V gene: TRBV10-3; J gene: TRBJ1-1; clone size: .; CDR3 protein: CAISESRQGAFF
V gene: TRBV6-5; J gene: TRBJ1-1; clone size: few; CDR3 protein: CASSYSGGLNTEAFF
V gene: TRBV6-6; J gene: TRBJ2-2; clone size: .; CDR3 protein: CASTYAGDTGELFF
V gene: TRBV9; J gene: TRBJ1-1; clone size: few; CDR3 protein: CASSGGHPNTEAFF
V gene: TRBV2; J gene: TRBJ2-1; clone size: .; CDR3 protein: CASEERTENNEQFF
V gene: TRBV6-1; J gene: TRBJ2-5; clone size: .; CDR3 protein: CASSEGSGVFKETQYF
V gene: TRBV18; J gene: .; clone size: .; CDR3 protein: CASSSDRSYEQYF
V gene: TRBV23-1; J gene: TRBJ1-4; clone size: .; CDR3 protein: CASIPIGDRGPGKLFF
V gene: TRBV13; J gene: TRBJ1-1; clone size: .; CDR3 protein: CASSLIRDRDSAFF
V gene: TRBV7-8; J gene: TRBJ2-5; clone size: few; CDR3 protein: CASSLGRLIKQETQYF
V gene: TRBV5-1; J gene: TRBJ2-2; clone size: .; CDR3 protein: CASSWDRNTGELFF
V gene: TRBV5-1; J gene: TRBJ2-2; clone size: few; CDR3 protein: CASSLVVGGTGELFF
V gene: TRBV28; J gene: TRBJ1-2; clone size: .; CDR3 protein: CASSLGQGDYGYTF
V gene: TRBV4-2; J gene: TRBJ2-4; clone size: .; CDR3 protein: CASSQAGNIQYF
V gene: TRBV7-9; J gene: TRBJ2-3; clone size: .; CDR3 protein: CASSVTGVTDTQYF
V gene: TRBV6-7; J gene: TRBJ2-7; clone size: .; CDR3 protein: CASSYSRYHWATSGGRSYEQYF
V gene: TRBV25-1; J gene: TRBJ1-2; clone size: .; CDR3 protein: CASTTSGQYYGYTF